Each of the 22 T cell receptor beta chains below was sequenced from the same sample in a study of cytomegalovirus exposure and HLA in healthy donors. Data came from immunoSEQ multiplex PCR; TCRdb stores just in-frame clones and leaves some out. The sample lists about 280,000 clones, 80% to 90% seen once, with 1% in the top ten. Sequencing was carried out using PBMCs. The receptors here all came from a woman younger than 35 in good health and CMV-seronegative.

The chain couples TRBV28 to TRBJ2-7, with 8 positions matching TRBD1. The CDR3 has 15 residues. Trimming at V came to 5 bases and at J to 0 bases, leaving 6 bases not matched to a gene. Germline CDR1 is MDHEN and CDR2 is SYDVKM. The DNA for the CDR3 is TGTGCCAGCAGTCCTCTGGACAGGGACTCCTACGAGCAGTACTTC. Its protein product is CASSPLDRDSYEQYF.

CDR3 protein: CASSARDRAEAFF. CDR3 DNA: TGTGCCAGCAGCGCCCGGGACAGGGCTGAAGCTTTCTTT. The rearrangement joins TRBV7-2 to TRBJ1-1; 9 bases are a match to TRBD1. Trimming cost V 5 bases and J 6 bases; bases outside gene matches: 4. Germline V lookup: CDR1 SGHTA, CDR2 FQGNSA. The CDR3 loop spans 13 amino acids.

There are a few counts of this clone. A read error may produce the germline difference seen at one junction end. The V and J genes are TRBV5-1 and TRBJ2-7; 7 nucleotides agree with TRBD2. Germline CDR1 and CDR2: SGHRS and YFSETQ. This CDR3 is 13 amino acids long. The CDR3 DNA sequence: TGCGCCAGCAGCTTGGCCGGGGGGACGTACGAAAACTTC. Translating gives CASSLAGGTYENF.

This chain joins TRBV28 and TRBJ2-7, with D possibly TRBD1 on 5 matching bases. V gave up 7 bases and J gave up 1 base, with 14 bases separating them. This CDR3 is 14 amino acids long. Germline loops: CDR1 MDHEN, CDR2 SYDVKM. The CDR3 region is CASTWYRGSYEQYF. DNA of the CDR3: TGTGCCAGCACCTGGTATAGGGGATCCTACGAGCAGTACTTC.

Only one count was recorded for this clone. The chain combines TRBV5-1 with TRBJ2-3; 10 nucleotides match TRBD1. CDR1 SGHRS and CDR2 YFSETQ come from the germline V gene. V lost 0 bases and J lost 4; bases outside the gene matches: 5. The CDR3 spans 16 residues. The CDR3 sequence is CASSLGQGAGSDTQYF. CDR3 nucleotide sequence: TGCGCCAGCAGCTTGGGACAGGGGGCCGGATCAGATACGCAGTATTTT.

The V gene is TRBV19, the J gene TRBJ1-5, with no clear D. Trimming left V 7 bases short and J 4 bases short, with 8 bases between. CDR3 size: 12 residues. The germline CDR1 and CDR2 sequences are LNHDA and SQIVND (reference sequence). CDR3 protein: CASTFSNQPQHF. The CDR3, as DNA: TGTGCCAGTACTTTTTCGAATCAGCCCCAGCATTTT. The complete variable domain, with remaining parts taken from reference TRBV19 and TRBJ1-5, reads DGGITQSPKYLFRKEGQNVTLSCEQNLNHDAMYWYRQDPGQGLRLIYYSQIVNDFQKGDIAEGYSVSREKKESFPLTVTSAQKNPTAFYLCASTFSNQPQHFGDGTRLSIL.

The V call is TRBV13, the J call TRBJ2-7; TRBD1 might be the D (5 bases). This CDR3 spans 14 amino acids. Germline loops: CDR1 PRHDT, CDR2 FYEKMQ (reference sequence). Trimming pared 6 bases from V and 6 bases from J, leaving 18 bases between. CDR3 residues: CASSPARQGLEQYF. The CDR3 DNA sequence: TGTGCCAGCAGTCCCGCTCGGCAGGGCCTCGAGCAGTACTTC.

V gene TRBV19 combines with J gene TRBJ1-2; D is uncertain. Trimming removed 5 bases from V and 3 bases from J, with 4 bases in between. The germline V gene encodes CDR1 LNHDA and CDR2 SQIVND (reference sequence). The CDR3 extends over 11 amino acids. For the CDR3, the DNA is TGTGCCAGTAGTGCGTACTATGGCTACACCTTC. Protein product: CASSAYYGYTF.

This chain connects TRBV15 to TRBJ2-5, with D possibly TRBD2 on 6 matching bases. Germline CDR1 reads LNHNV; CDR2 reads YYDKDF (reference sequence). The ends were cut back, 4 bases at V and 3 bases at J, with 15 bases in the middle. This CDR3 has 15 amino acids. The DNA of the CDR3 is TGTGCCACCAGCACCCCTCGGGGGACGGAAGAGACCCAGTACTTC. Its translation: CATSTPRGTEETQYF.

The chain combines TRBV4-1 with TRBJ1-5; TRBD1 matches 8 bases. Germline-derived CDR1 and CDR2 are MGHRA and YSYEKL. The CDR3 extends over 16 amino acids. J gave up 2 bases and V 4 bases, and 7 bases lay outside the gene matches. The CDR3 DNA reads as TGCGCCAGCAGCCGCTGGACAGGGATGGGCAATCAGCCCCAGCATTTT. It encodes CASSRWTGMGNQPQHF.

The chain is built from TRBV11-2 and TRBJ1-1; 8 bases agree with TRBD1. The germline CDR1 and CDR2 sequences are SGHAT and FQNNGV. Trimming removed 5 bases from V and 4 bases from J; junction bases left unmatched: 9. The CDR3 runs 15 residues. This CDR3 is CASSLAGGRGTEAFF. CDR3 nucleotide sequence: TGTGCCAGCAGCCTCGCAGGGGGCCGAGGCACTGAAGCTTTCTTT.

This chain uses TRBV7-9 with TRBJ2-5; 9 nucleotides line up with TRBD1. With V trimmed by 5 bases and J by 2 bases, 6 bases remained unmatched. Germline V gene data show CDR1 as SEHNR and CDR2 as FQNEAQ (reference sequence). This CDR3 is built from 15 residues. For the CDR3, the DNA is TGTGCCAGCAGCCTGGGACAGGGTATGCAAGAGACCCAGTACTTC. It yields the protein CASSLGQGMQETQYF.

The V call is TRBV2, the J call TRBJ2-7, with TRBD2 matching over 10 bases. This CDR3 comprises 14 residues. Germline V gives CDR1 SNHLY, CDR2 FYNNEI. The V gene end was trimmed by 6 bases and the J gene end by 4 bases; junction bases not matched to a gene: 6. The CDR3 nucleotides are TGTGCCAGCAGGGGAGGTAGCGGGAGGTACGAGCAGTACTTC. It codes for CASRGGSGRYEQYF.

V gene TRBV5-1 combines with J gene TRBJ2-3; D gene ambiguous. The V and J ends lost 7 bases and 3 bases respectively, with 18 bases between them. This CDR3 spans 15 amino acids. Germline V lookup: CDR1 SGHRS, CDR2 YFSETQ. In DNA form, the CDR3 reads TGCGCCAGCTCCCTCGGAGCTCCTATAACAGATACGCAGTATTTT. Its protein is CASSLGAPITDTQYF.

The V and J genes are TRBV6-1 and TRBJ1-3; D is unresolved. Germline V gene data show CDR1 as MNHNS and CDR2 as SASEGT. The CDR3 is 14 residues long. Trimming pared 2 bases from V and 0 bases from J, leaving 5 bases between. CDR3 residues: CASSETSSGNTIYF. In DNA, the CDR3 is TGTGCCAGCAGTGAAACGAGCTCTGGAAACACCATATATTTT.

J is TRBJ1-2 and V is TRBV27, with D perhaps TRBD1 (5 bases). Trimming pared 6 bases from V and 6 bases from J, leaving 11 bases between. The CDR3 consists of 12 residues. Germline CDR1 is MNHEY and CDR2 is SMNVEV (reference sequence). The CDR3 is CASRGQGDGYTF. The CDR3, as DNA: TGTGCCAGCAGGGGGCAGGGTGATGGCTACACCTTC.

This clone was picked up one time. The J gene is TRBJ2-3, the V gene TRBV2, with D perhaps matching TRBD2 (6 bases). V was shortened by 4 bases and J by 3 bases, with 14 bases between the two germline ends. The CDR3 extends over 15 amino acids. Germline V CDR1 and CDR2: SNHLY, FYNNEI. CDR3 coding DNA: TGTGCCAGCAGTGGGGACTTTTTTGGGACAGATACGCAGTATTTT. Protein: CASSGDFFGTDTQYF. The full variable domain, rest sourced from reference TRBV2 and TRBJ2-3, is EPEVTQTPSHQVTQMGQEVILRCVPISNHLYFYWYRQILGQKVEFLVSFYNNEISEKSEIFDDQFSVERPDGSNFTLKIRSTKLEDSAMYFCASSGDFFGTDTQYFGPGTRLTVL.

The V gene is TRBV27, the J gene TRBJ2-5, with a weak D call TRBD2 (5 bases). The germline CDR1 and CDR2 sequences are MNHEY and SMNVEV (reference sequence). This CDR3 spans 16 amino acids. The V gene lost 3 bases and the J gene lost 1 base, with 15 bases spanning the gap. CDR3 loop: CASSFGLAIGQETQYF. For the CDR3, the DNA is TGTGCCAGCAGTTTTGGGCTAGCTATAGGCCAAGAGACCCAGTACTTC.

The V and J genes are TRBV19 and TRBJ2-7; 10 positions match TRBD2. Germline CDR1 and CDR2: LNHDA and SQIVND (reference sequence). The CDR3 covers 15 residues. J was trimmed by 5 bases and V by 0 bases; bases with no gene match: 4. The CDR3 DNA reads as TGTGCCAGTAGTATAGAAGCGGGGGGGCCCAACGAGCAGTACTTC. This encodes CASSIEAGGPNEQYF.

This rearrangement joins TRBV6-5 to TRBJ1-5; tentative D call: TRBD1 (5 bases). V shed 0 bases and J shed 7 bases, with 16 bases lying between them. This CDR3 spans 16 amino acids. Germline V lookup: CDR1 MNHEY, CDR2 SVGAGI. The DNA of the CDR3 is TGTGCCAGCAGTTACTCCGCCGGGGGAGCGGGGCAGCCCCAGCATTTT. This translates into CASSYSAGGAGQPQHF.

CDR3 nucleotides: TGCGCCAGCAGCCGGTCCGGGACAGGGTTCGGTCAGCCCCAGCATTTT. The encoded protein is CASSRSGTGFGQPQHF. The rearrangement links TRBV4-1 to TRBJ1-5; TRBD1 agrees at 9 bases. V dropped 4 bases and J dropped 6; count of bases not matched to a gene: 10. From germline, CDR1 is MGHRA and CDR2 YSYEKL. The CDR3 sequence is 16 residues long.

The chain is built from TRBV28 and TRBJ1-4, with TRBD1 as a possible D gene (5 bases). Germline CDR1 is MDHEN and CDR2 is SYDVKM. The ends were cut back, 2 bases at V and 8 bases at J, with 12 bases in the middle. The CDR3 length is 14 residues. The CDR3 protein is CASSLGGGVEKLFF. DNA of the CDR3: TGTGCCAGCAGTTTAGGGGGGGGAGTCGAAAAACTGTTTTTT. The variable domain in full, completed from reference TRBV28 and TRBJ1-4, reads DVKVTQSSRYLVKRTGEKVFLECVQDMDHENMFWYRQDPGLGLRLIYFSYDVKMKEKGDIPEGYSVSREKKERFSLILESASTNQTSMYLCASSLGGGVEKLFFGSGTQLSVL.